One and the same sample provided the 29 T cell receptor beta chains below, sequenced in a study of identical twins listed by TCRdb under 2016. The receptor library was made with 5' RACE. TCRdb records Illumina HiSeq 2000 as the sequencer. The public reads were reprocessed in TCRdb via fastp at Q25 and MiXCR, keeping in-frame beta chains. Each record represents a unique CDR3 protein, reported with the most common genes and DNA among its rows. The sample table contains about 530,000 distinct CDR3 sequences; only one count was recorded for about 20% of them. The ten top clones hold 0.4% to 0.6% of the sample. The data were also submitted as part of a second study, on yellow fever vaccine responses in identical twins.

What was sequenced was CD4+ T cells sorted from blood. The source is a woman younger than 30 in good health.

This clonotype was seen a handful of times. This chain links TRBV4-1 with TRBJ2-5; D gene uncertain. The germline V gene has CDR1 MGHRA and CDR2 YSYEKL. Trimming removed 1 base at V and 2 bases at J, with 14 bases between. The CDR3 consists of 16 residues. CDR3 loop: CASSQGLVGSQETQYF. CDR3 DNA: TGCGCCAGCAGCCAAGGATTAGTAGGGTCGCAAGAGACCCAGTACTTC.

The chain joins TRBV6-5 to TRBJ2-2; D gene uncertain. CDR3 length equals 13 residues. Germline V gene data show CDR1 as MNHEY and CDR2 as SVGAGI. V lost 0 bases, J lost 4 bases, and 3 bases lay in between. The CDR3 here is CASSYSRTGELFF. CDR3 DNA sequence: TGTGCCAGCAGTTACTCCCGCACCGGGGAGCTGTTTTTT.

A few counts support this clonotype. This chain links TRBV5-1 with TRBJ2-1, with 12 bases fitting TRBD2. The V segment lost 3 bases and the J segment 6 bases; nucleotides outside the gene matches: 4. CDR3 size: 15 residues. Germline V CDR1 and CDR2: SGHRS, YFSETQ. CDR3 coding DNA: TGCGCCAGCAGCTCGACTAGCGGGGGATTCAATGAGCAGTTCTTC. It codes for CASSSTSGGFNEQFF. The whole variable domain, filled in from reference TRBV5-1 and TRBJ2-1, reads KAGVTQTPRYLIKTRGQQVTLSCSPISGHRSVSWYQQTPGQGLQFLFEYFSETQRNKGNFPGRFSGRQFSNSRSEMNVSTLELGDSALYLCASSSTSGGFNEQFFGPGTRLTVL.

The chain has TRBV5-1 and TRBJ2-1, with D unresolved. From germline, CDR1 is SGHRS and CDR2 YFSETQ. The CDR3 runs 15 residues. With 1 base removed from V and 3 bases from J, the gap between germline ends came to 11 bases. This CDR3 is CASSLQGGNYNEQFF. The CDR3 coding sequence is TGCGCCAGCAGCTTGCAAGGCGGTAACTACAATGAGCAGTTCTTC.

This clonotype was seen a handful of times. This chain connects TRBV12-3 or TRBV12-4 to TRBJ2-6; 7 nucleotides match TRBD1. The CDR3 runs 18 residues. Trimming removed 5 bases from V and 0 bases from J; junction bases left unmatched: 10. This CDR3 is CASSEPGQSPSGANVLTF. The CDR3 nucleotides are TGTGCCAGCAGTGAACCGGGACAGTCCCCCTCTGGGGCCAACGTCCTGACTTTC.

This rearrangement joins TRBV20-1 to TRBJ1-5; the D is unclear. This CDR3 is built from 12 residues. Germline assignment: CDR1 DFQATT and CDR2 SNEGSKA (reference sequence). Trimming shortened V by 3 bases and J by 6 bases, and 9 bases separated the two germline ends. The chain's CDR3 is CSARGSLQPQHF. The CDR3, as DNA: TGCAGTGCTAGGGGCAGCCTTCAGCCCCAGCATTTT.

V is TRBV2 and J is TRBJ2-3; 8 nucleotides match TRBD1. After removal of 2 bases from V and 9 bases from J, the junction contained 10 bases not matched to a gene. Germline loops: CDR1 SNHLY, CDR2 FYNNEI. The CDR3 is 15 residues long. This CDR3 reads CASSEFGRGQGTQYF. The CDR3, as DNA: TGTGCCAGCAGTGAATTTGGCAGGGGGCAGGGGACGCAGTATTTT.

The chain recombines TRBV29-1 with TRBJ2-1; D perhaps matches TRBD2 (5 bases). CDR1 is SQVTM and CDR2 is ANQGSEA in the germline V gene. This CDR3 is 18 amino acids long. Deletions cut 5 bases from V and 3 bases from J, with 26 bases between. The CDR3 loop reads CSVYEKGEGGLLYNEQFF. CDR3 in DNA: TGCAGCGTTTACGAGAAGGGTGAGGGCGGGCTCCTCTACAATGAGCAGTTCTTC.

The V gene is TRBV6-5, the J gene TRBJ1-6; no clear D gene. Trimming removed 2 bases at V and 2 bases at J, with 13 bases between. The germline V gene has CDR1 MNHEY and CDR2 SVGAGI. CDR3 length equals 17 residues. CDR3: CASSYGASTPYNSPLHF. The CDR3 DNA is TGTGCCAGCAGTTACGGAGCTTCCACCCCCTATAATTCACCCCTCCACTTT.

This clonotype was picked up a small number of times. This sequence joins TRBV6-1 and TRBJ2-2; D gene unclear. Germline V CDR1 and CDR2: MNHNS, SASEGT. V was shortened by 0 bases and J by 3 bases, with 20 bases between the two germline ends. This CDR3 contains 19 residues. CDR3 loop: CASSEAQSLLGRHTGELFF. CDR3 in DNA: TGTGCCAGCAGTGAAGCGCAATCGCTTTTGGGCAGACACACCGGGGAGCTGTTTTTT.

This clonotype came up many times. This rearrangement joins TRBV29-1 to TRBJ2-7; 8 bases align to TRBD2. The V gene end was trimmed by 2 bases and the J gene end by 0 bases; junction bases not matched to a gene: 6. The CDR3 is made up of 15 amino acids. Germline V gene data show CDR1 as SQVTM and CDR2 as ANQGSEA. CDR3 sequence reads: CSVELGAGGSYEQYF. The CDR3 DNA is TGCAGCGTTGAACTCGGGGCGGGAGGCTCCTACGAGCAGTACTTC.

This clonotype was seen only a few times. This chain joins TRBV11-3 and TRBJ2-7; D unclear. CDR3 size: 13 residues. The germline V gene encodes CDR1 SGHNT and CDR2 YENEEA. The V gene lost 0 bases and the J gene lost 9 bases, with 12 bases spanning the gap. The chain's CDR3 is CASSLDHPEGQYF. CDR3 nucleotide sequence: TGTGCCAGCAGCTTAGATCACCCGGAAGGGCAGTACTTC.

The J gene is TRBJ2-1, the V gene TRBV20-1; D perhaps matches TRBD2 (7 bases). Germline lookup yields CDR1 DFQATT and CDR2 SNEGSKA (reference sequence). The CDR3 consists of 14 residues. With 0 bases removed from V and 7 bases from J, the gap between germline ends came to 13 bases. The CDR3 bases are TGCAGTGCTAGAGATGGGGGGGGCCTGAATGAGCAGTTCTTC. It translates to CSARDGGGLNEQFF.

This clonotype has just a few counts. The chain uses TRBV20-1 and TRBJ1-3; D call uncertain. Germline V gene sequence: CDR1 DFQATT, CDR2 SNEGSKA (reference sequence). V lost 0 bases and J lost 0, with 12 bases in between. The CDR3 covers 16 residues. CDR3 in amino acids: CSARDVAGDSGNTIYF. The CDR3 bases are TGCAGTGCTAGAGATGTGGCCGGTGACTCTGGAAACACCATATATTTT.

J is TRBJ2-3 and V is TRBV7-9, with 7 bases fitting TRBD2. This CDR3 region has 16 residues. Germline assignment: CDR1 SEHNR and CDR2 FQNEAQ (reference sequence). V gave up 2 bases and J gave up 3 bases; unmatched junction bases: 8. The CDR3 loop is CASSLNFGGRTDTQYF. The CDR3 DNA follows: TGTGCCAGCAGCTTAAATTTCGGCGGGAGAACAGATACGCAGTATTTT.

In this sample, this clonotype turned up a few times. This chain joins TRBV3-1 and TRBJ2-2, with 7 bases identical to TRBD1. This CDR3 contains 16 residues. In germline, CDR1 is LGHDT, CDR2 YNNKEL (reference sequence). The ends lost 1 base at V and 0 bases at J; junction bases unmatched: 2. Here the CDR3 DNA reads TGTGCCAGCAGCCAAGGGACAGGAACGAACACCGGGGAGCTGTTTTTT. Amino acids: CASSQGTGTNTGELFF. The complete variable domain, with remaining parts taken from reference TRBV3-1 and TRBJ2-2, reads DTAVSQTPKYLVTQMGNDKSIKCEQNLGHDTMYWYKQDSKKFLKIMFSYNNKELIINETVPNRFSPKSPDKAHLNLHINSLELGDSAVYFCASSQGTGTNTGELFFGEGSRLTVL.

The chain couples TRBV18 to TRBJ2-7, with D perhaps matching TRBD1 (5 bases). The CDR3 loop spans 13 amino acids. V was clipped by 6 bases and J by 6 bases, with 15 bases between them. Germline CDR1 and CDR2: KGHSH and LQKENI. The CDR3 sequence: CASSPDSLSEQYF. As DNA, the CDR3 is TGTGCCAGCTCCCCCGACAGTTTATCCGAGCAGTACTTC.

Many counts were recorded for this clonotype. The J gene is TRBJ1-1, the V gene TRBV20-1; weak D call: TRBD1 (5 bases). Germline V lookup: CDR1 DFQATT, CDR2 SNEGSKA (reference sequence). V was cut by 4 bases and J by 0 bases, with 18 bases left in between. The CDR3 loop spans 16 amino acids. The CDR3 DNA is TGCAGTGCTAACCCCTGGGGGGTATACTTGAACACTGAAGCTTTCTTT. Protein product: CSANPWGVYLNTEAFF.

The chain employs TRBV28 and TRBJ2-5; 8 bases match TRBD2. Germline V CDR1 and CDR2: MDHEN, SYDVKM. The CDR3 length is 15 residues. Losses at the gene ends were 5 bases for V and 2 bases for J; bases not matched to a gene: 7. CDR3 residues: CASSPGGIPQETQYF. For the CDR3, the DNA is TGTGCCAGCAGTCCGGGGGGGATCCCACAAGAGACCCAGTACTTC.

This clonotype has a handful of counts. This chain connects TRBV5-1 to TRBJ2-6; D call uncertain. The CDR3 sequence is 16 residues long. With 0 bases removed from V and 1 base from J, the gap between germline ends came to 8 bases. The germline CDR1 and CDR2 sequences are SGHRS and YFSETQ. The CDR3 DNA reads as TGCGCCAGCAGCTTGGCCATGAATTCTGGGGCCAACGTCCTGACTTTC. Translating gives CASSLAMNSGANVLTF. Supplemented by reference TRBV5-1 and TRBJ2-6, the full variable domain reads KAGVTQTPRYLIKTRGQQVTLSCSPISGHRSVSWYQQTPGQGLQFLFEYFSETQRNKGNFPGRFSGRQFSNSRSEMNVSTLELGDSALYLCASSLAMNSGANVLTFGAGSRLTVL.

This clonotype was found a few times. At one end, the junction sequence differs from germline, possibly due to a read error. The chain carries TRBV29-1 and TRBJ2-1, with 13 bases aligning to TRBD2. This CDR3 is 15 amino acids long. The germline V gene has CDR1 SQVTM and CDR2 ANQGSEA. CDR3 amino acids: CSLEGGLAGYNEQFF. CDR3 nucleotide sequence: TGCAGCCTTGAGGGGGGACTAGCGGGGTACAATGAGCAGTTCTTC.

This rearrangement joins TRBV28 to TRBJ2-7; unclear D gene. Trimming left V 5 bases short and J 2 bases short, with 13 bases between. Germline V gene data show CDR1 as MDHEN and CDR2 as SYDVKM. The CDR3 totals 14 residues. DNA of the CDR3: TGTGCCAGCAGTCCGGGTGGACCCCCCTACGAGCAGTACTTC. As protein: CASSPGGPPYEQYF.

This clonotype came up a few times. The chain combines TRBV12-3 or TRBV12-4 with TRBJ2-3; the D is unclear. The CDR3 runs 14 residues. Trimming took 3 bases from V and 0 from J, leaving 7 bases between them. CDR3 in DNA: TGTGCCAGCAGTTTTTTCGGCAGCACAGATACGCAGTATTTT. Its translation: CASSFFGSTDTQYF.

The table lists this clonotype with many counts. The chain carries TRBV5-1 and TRBJ2-3; D remains ambiguous. From germline, CDR1 is SGHRS and CDR2 YFSETQ. Trimming stripped 2 bases from V and 2 bases from J, with 12 bases between. This CDR3 has 15 amino acids. CDR3 loop: CASSFAPFLTDTQYF. The DNA for the CDR3 is TGCGCCAGCAGCTTTGCCCCGTTCCTCACAGATACGCAGTATTTT. Full variable domain (missing parts from reference TRBV5-1 and TRBJ2-3): KAGVTQTPRYLIKTRGQQVTLSCSPISGHRSVSWYQQTPGQGLQFLFEYFSETQRNKGNFPGRFSGRQFSNSRSEMNVSTLELGDSALYLCASSFAPFLTDTQYFGPGTRLTVL.

This clonotype was detected a few times. The V gene is TRBV7-9, the J gene TRBJ1-1, with D perhaps TRBD1 (5 bases). Germline assignment: CDR1 SEHNR and CDR2 FQNEAQ (reference sequence). CDR3 size: 15 residues. Trimming removed 1 base at V and 0 bases at J, with 9 bases between. The CDR3 DNA sequence: TGTGCCAGCAGCTTAGGGGGCAGGCTGAACACTGAAGCTTTCTTT. This sequence encodes CASSLGGRLNTEAFF.

In its sample, this clonotype was seen a few times. V and J are TRBV6-1 and TRBJ2-7; maybe TRBD1 (5 bases). From germline, CDR1 is MNHNS and CDR2 SASEGT. Trimming pared 4 bases from V and 3 bases from J, leaving 7 bases between. The CDR3 consists of 12 residues. The CDR3 DNA is TGTGCCAGCAGTGGACAGATCTACGAGCAGTACGTC. The encoded protein is CASSGQIYEQYV.

The chain links TRBV20-1 to TRBJ1-2, with D tentatively TRBD1 (6 bases). Between the trimmed V and J ends, which lost 3 bases and 3 bases, there was a span of 11 bases. The CDR3 has 13 amino acids. Germline V gene sequence: CDR1 DFQATT, CDR2 SNEGSKA (reference sequence). CDR3 loop: CSARDSGYYGYTF. The CDR3 bases are TGCAGTGCTAGGGACAGTGGGTACTATGGCTACACCTTC.

The rearrangement uses TRBV27 and TRBJ2-7, with 10 bases lining up with TRBD2. The CDR3 consists of 17 residues. CDR1 and CDR2 (germline): MNHEY, SMNVEV (reference sequence). The ends lost 4 bases at V and 6 bases at J; junction bases unmatched: 15. The CDR3 bases are TGTGCCAGCAGTTCCTCCCTAGCTAGCGGGAGTGTTCGCGAGCAGTACTTC. Translating it yields CASSSSLASGSVREQYF.

The gene calls are TRBV5-1 and TRBJ1-1, with 8 bases that match TRBD1. With V trimmed by 4 bases and J by 10 bases, 9 bases remained unmatched. This CDR3 is 13 amino acids long. Germline-derived CDR1 and CDR2 are SGHRS and YFSETQ. The CDR3 loop reads CASSPPTGDRAFF. DNA of the CDR3: TGCGCCAGCAGCCCACCGACAGGGGATAGAGCTTTCTTT.